This TCR beta chain was identified in a study of blood T cells in healthy people across ages. The germline V gene has CDR1 ENHRY and CDR2 SYGVKD. CDR3 size: 13 residues. Between the trimmed V and J ends, which lost 2 bases and 5 bases, there was a span of 7 bases. A note on this clonotype: Its antigen is currently unknown.

Alongside a J-beta primer mix, a sample-barcoded 5' primer served in a second PCR lasting roughly 7 to 11 cycles. Every individual sample yielded 2.5 million or more paired-end reads (each containing CDR3). MiXCR, run by TCRdb on the 5' RACE reads, gives a single entry per CDR3 protein. Of just over 1 million distinct CDR3 sequences in the sample, under 55% were seen once. Study-level findings and limits: A strong correlation was found between TCR beta diversity and the percentage of naive T cells. With unsorted PBMCs, a conclusive comparison of naive versus antigen-experienced cells was not possible.

Those donating, healthy Caucasian individuals from Russia, were aged roughly 6 to 90. V usage is TRBV10-3 and J usage is TRBJ1-5; D is unclear. Material for sequencing was blood. This receptor was obtained from an older woman in good health. The CDR3 DNA follows: TGTGCCATCAGTGAGCGCTGGGATCAGCCCCAGCATTTT. It translates to CAISERWDQPQHF.